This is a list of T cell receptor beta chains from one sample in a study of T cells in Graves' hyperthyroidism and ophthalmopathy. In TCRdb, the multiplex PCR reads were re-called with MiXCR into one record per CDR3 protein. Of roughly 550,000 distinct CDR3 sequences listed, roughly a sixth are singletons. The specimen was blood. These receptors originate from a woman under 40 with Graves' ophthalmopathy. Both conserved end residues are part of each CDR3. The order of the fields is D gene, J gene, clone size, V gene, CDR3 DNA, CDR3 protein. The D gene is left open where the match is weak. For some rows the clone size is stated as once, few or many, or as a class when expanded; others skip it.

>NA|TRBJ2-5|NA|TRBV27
TGTGCCGGCAGTTTAAACGTAAGGGAGACCCAGTACTTC
CAGSLNVRETQYF
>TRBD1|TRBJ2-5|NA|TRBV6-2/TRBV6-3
TGTGCCAGCAGTCTCACCGGGACAGGGGGCCAGTACTTC
CASSLTGTGGQYF
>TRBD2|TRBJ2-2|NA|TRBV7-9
TGTGCCAGCAGTCGACTAGCGGGAGGGCAGAGCACCGGGGAGCTGTTTTTT
CASSRLAGGQSTGELFF
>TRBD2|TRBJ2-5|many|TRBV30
TGTGCCTGGAGAGAGCGGGGGTCGACCCAGTACTTC
CAWRERGSTQYF
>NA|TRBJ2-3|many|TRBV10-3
TGTGCCATCAGTATAGGTGGGGTTAGCACAGATACGCAGTATTTT
CAISIGGVSTDTQYF
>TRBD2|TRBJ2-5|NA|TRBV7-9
TGTGCCAGCAGCTCCAGAATCGGGGTAGCGGGAGGGAGAAGTCAAGAGACCCAGTACTTC
CASSSRIGVAGGRSQETQYF
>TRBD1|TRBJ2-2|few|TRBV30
TGTGCCACTACCCGACAGGGGGCGAACACCGGGGAGCTGTTTTTT
CATTRQGANTGELFF
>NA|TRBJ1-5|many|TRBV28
TGTGCCAGCAGTTTACAGCGGCGTTCCAGGGGACAGCCCCAGCATTTT
CASSLQRRSRGQPQHF
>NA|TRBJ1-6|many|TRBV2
TGTGCCAGCAGTGAAATGGGGGGGAGGTCACCCCTCCACTTT
CASSEMGGRSPLHF
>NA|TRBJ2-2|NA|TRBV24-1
TGTGCCACCAGTGCCGCGGACACCTACACCGGGGAGCTGTTTTTT
CATSAADTYTGELFF
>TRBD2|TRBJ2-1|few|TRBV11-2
TGTGCCAGTAGGCTCTCAAGCGGGATCAACAATGAGCAGTTCTTC
CASRLSSGINNEQFF
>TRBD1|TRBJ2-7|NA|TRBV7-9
TGTGCCAGCAGCTCGACAGGGGAGCAGTACTTC
CASSSTGEQYF
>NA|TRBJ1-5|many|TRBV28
TGTGCCAGCAGTTTAGGCGGTAATAGCAATCAGCCCCAGCATTTT
CASSLGGNSNQPQHF
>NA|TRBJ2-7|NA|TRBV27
TGTGCCAGCAGTTTCGGAGACGGAACCTACGAGCAGTACTTC
CASSFGDGTYEQYF
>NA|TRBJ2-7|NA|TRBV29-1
TGCAGCGTCACCCTCCCCGGGTCCTACGAGCAGTACTTC
CSVTLPGSYEQYF
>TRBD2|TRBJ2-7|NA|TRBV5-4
TGTGCCAGCAGCTTCTATAGCGGGATGCCCTACGAGCAGTACTTC
CASSFYSGMPYEQYF
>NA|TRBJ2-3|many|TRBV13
TGTGCCAGCAGCTTAAGAGCAGGGATTACAGATACGCAGTATTTT
CASSLRAGITDTQYF
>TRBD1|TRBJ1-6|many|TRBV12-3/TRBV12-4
TGTGCCAGCGCCCGGGACAGGGGATCCGATTCACCCCTCCACTTT
CASARDRGSDSPLHF
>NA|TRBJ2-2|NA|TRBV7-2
TGTGCCAGCAGTCCCCCGGACACATACACCGGGGAGCTGTTTTTT
CASSPPDTYTGELFF
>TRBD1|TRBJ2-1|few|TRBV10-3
TGTGCCACGCATAAGGGGGCGGAATACAATGAGCAGTTCTTC
CATHKGAEYNEQFF
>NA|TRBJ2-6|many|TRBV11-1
TGTGCCAGCAGCGCATGGGAGGTTGGGGCCAACGTCCTGACTTTC
CASSAWEVGANVLTF
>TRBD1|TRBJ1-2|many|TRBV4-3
TGCGCCAGCAGCCAATCCGTAGGCCAGGGGGGATATGGCTACACCTTC
CASSQSVGQGGYGYTF
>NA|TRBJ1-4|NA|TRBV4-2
TGTGCCAGCAGCCAAGAGAACGGGGGTCGGGTTAATGAAAAACTGTTTTTT
CASSQENGGRVNEKLFF
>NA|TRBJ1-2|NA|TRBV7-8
TGTGCCAGCAGCTTATGGGGCAGGGAAGCCTATGGCTACACCTTC
CASSLWGREAYGYTF
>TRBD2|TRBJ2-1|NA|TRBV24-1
TGTGCCACCAGTGTGTGGGGGAGTCCTAGCGGATCCGACAATGAGCAGTTCTTC
CATSVWGSPSGSDNEQFF
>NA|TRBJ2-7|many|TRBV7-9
TGTGCCAGCAGCCCCAAGGGGCGGGACGAGCAGTACTTC
CASSPKGRDEQYF
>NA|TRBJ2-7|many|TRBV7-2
TGTGCCAGCAGCTTAGCGCTTGGAATCTACGAGCAGTACTTC
CASSLALGIYEQYF
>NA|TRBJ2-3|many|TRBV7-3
TGTGCCACAGGGGTCGTCACAGATACGCAGTATTTT
CATGVVTDTQYF
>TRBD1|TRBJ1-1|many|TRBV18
TGTGCCAGCTCAGAGGGGGCTATGAACACTGAAGCTTTCTTT
CASSEGAMNTEAFF
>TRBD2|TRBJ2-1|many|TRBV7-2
TGTGCCAGCAGCCCCCCGGCGGGAGCTCCCCATGAGCAGTTCTTC
CASSPPAGAPHEQFF
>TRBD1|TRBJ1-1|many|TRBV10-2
TGCGCCAGCAGGGGACAGAGGAACACTGAAGCTTTCTTT
CASRGQRNTEAFF
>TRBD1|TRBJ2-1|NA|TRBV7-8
TGTGCCAGCAGCTACTTCCGCTTCCCCACCAGGGGGAACAATGAGCAGTTCTTC
CASSYFRFPTRGNNEQFF
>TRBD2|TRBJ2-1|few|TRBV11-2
TGTGCCAGCAGCTCCACGAGGCGGACAGACAGACTGGACAGGACTAGCGGGGCCAATGAGCAGTTCTTC
CASSSTRRTDRLDRTSGANEQFF
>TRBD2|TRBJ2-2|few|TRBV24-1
TGTGCCACCAGTGCCCCGCCGGGACTAGCGGGAGAAAACACCGGGGAGCTGTTTTTT
CATSAPPGLAGENTGELFF
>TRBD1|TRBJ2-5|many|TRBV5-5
TGTGCCAGCAGCTTGGGGGCGGGACAGGGGGCGCTGGCCCAGTACTTC
CASSLGAGQGALAQYF
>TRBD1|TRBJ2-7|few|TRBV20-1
TGCAGTGCCCGTAAGGACAGGGCCGAGCAGTACTTC
CSARKDRAEQYF
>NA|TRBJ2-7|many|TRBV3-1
TGTGCCAGCGGCGGTCCTCCAGGCTACGAGCAGTACTTC
CASGGPPGYEQYF
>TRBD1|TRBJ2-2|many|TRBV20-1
TGCAGTGCTGGACAGGGCACCGGGGAGCTGTTTTTT
CSAGQGTGELFF
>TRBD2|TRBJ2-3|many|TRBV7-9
TGTGCCAGCAGCGGGAGGAACTGGCAGCGGGAGGCTACGCAGTATTTT
CASSGRNWQREATQYF
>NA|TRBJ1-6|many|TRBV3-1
TGTGCCAGCAGCCAGGGGACGAATTCACCCCTCCACTTT
CASSQGTNSPLHF
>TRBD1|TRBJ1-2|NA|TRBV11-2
TGTGCCAGCAGCTCCATGACAGGGATCCGGCCCTATGGCTACACCTTC
CASSSMTGIRPYGYTF
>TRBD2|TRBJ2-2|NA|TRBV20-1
TGCAGTGCTAGCCGAGGACTAGCGGAACTAAACACCGGGGAGCTGTTTTTT
CSASRGLAELNTGELFF
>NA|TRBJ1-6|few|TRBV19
TGTGCCAGTAGTATGAGAGTCGGGTCACCCCTCCACTTT
CASSMRVGSPLHF